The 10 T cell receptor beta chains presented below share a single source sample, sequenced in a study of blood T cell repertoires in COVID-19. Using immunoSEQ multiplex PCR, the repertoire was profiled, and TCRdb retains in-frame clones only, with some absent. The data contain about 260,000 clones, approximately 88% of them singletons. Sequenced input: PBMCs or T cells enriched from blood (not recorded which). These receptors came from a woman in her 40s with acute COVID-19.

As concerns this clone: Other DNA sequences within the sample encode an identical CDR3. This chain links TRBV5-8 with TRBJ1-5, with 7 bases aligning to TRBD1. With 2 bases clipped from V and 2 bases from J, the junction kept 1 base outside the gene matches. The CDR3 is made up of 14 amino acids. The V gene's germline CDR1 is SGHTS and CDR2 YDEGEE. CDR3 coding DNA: TGTGCCAGCAGCTTTGGACAGGGCAATCAGCCCCAGCATTTT. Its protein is CASSFGQGNQPQHF. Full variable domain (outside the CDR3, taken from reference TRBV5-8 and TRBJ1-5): EAGVTQSPTHLIKTRGQQATLRCSPISGHTSVYWYQQALGLGLQFLLWYDEGEERNRGNFPPRFSGRQFPNYSSELNVNALELEDSALYLCASSFGQGNQPQHFGDGTRLSIL.

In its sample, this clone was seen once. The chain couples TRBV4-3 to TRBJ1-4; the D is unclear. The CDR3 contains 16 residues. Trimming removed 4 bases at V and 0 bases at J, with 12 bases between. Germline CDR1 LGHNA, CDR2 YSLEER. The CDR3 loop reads CASSRFQDTTNEKLFF. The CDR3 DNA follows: TGCGCCAGCAGCCGCTTCCAAGACACAACTAATGAAAAACTGTTTTTT.

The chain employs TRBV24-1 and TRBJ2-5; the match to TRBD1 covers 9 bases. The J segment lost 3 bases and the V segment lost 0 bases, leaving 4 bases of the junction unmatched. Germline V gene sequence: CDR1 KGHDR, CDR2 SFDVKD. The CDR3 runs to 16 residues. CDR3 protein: CATSDLEDRGEETQYF. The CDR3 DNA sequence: TGTGCCACCAGTGATTTGGAGGACAGGGGTGAAGAGACCCAGTACTTC.

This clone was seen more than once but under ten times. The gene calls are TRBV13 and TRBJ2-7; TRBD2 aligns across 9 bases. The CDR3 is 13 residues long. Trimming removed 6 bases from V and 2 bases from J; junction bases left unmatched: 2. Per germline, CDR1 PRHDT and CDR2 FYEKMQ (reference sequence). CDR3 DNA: TGTGCCAGCAGTGGGACTAGCACCTACGAGCAGTACTTC. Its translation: CASSGTSTYEQYF.

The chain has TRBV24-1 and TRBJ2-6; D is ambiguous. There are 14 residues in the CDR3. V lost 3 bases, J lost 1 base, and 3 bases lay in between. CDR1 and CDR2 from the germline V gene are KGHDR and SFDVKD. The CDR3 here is CATSDTSGANVLTF. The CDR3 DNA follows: TGTGCCACCAGTGATACTTCTGGGGCCAACGTCCTGACTTTC.

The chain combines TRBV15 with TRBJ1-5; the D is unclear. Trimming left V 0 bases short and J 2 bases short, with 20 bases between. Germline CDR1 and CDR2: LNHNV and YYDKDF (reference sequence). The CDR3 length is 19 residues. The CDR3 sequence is CATSREVRSLGLGNQPQHF. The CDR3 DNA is TGTGCCACCAGCAGAGAAGTCAGGTCTCTGGGCCTCGGCAATCAGCCCCAGCATTTT.

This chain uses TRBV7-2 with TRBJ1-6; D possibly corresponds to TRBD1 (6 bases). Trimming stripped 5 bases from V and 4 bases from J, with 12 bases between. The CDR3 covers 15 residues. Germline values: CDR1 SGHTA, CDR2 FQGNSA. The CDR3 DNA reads TGTGCCAGCAGCGACCGGGACATATATAATTCACCCCTCCACTTT. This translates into CASSDRDIYNSPLHF.

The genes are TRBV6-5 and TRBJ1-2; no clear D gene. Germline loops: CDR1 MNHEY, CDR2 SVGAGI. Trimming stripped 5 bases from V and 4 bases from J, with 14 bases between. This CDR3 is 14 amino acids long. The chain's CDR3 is CASSRRAAGYGYTF. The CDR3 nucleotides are TGTGCCAGCAGTCGCCGGGCTGCGGGCTATGGCTACACCTTC.

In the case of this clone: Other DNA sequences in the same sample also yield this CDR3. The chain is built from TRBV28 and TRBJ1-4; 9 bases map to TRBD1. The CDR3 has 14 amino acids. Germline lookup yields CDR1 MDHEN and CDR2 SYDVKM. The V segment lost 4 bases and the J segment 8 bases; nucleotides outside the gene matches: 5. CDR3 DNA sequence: TGTGCCAGCAGTTCACAGGGGGCTGGGGAAAAACTGTTTTTT. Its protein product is CASSSQGAGEKLFF.

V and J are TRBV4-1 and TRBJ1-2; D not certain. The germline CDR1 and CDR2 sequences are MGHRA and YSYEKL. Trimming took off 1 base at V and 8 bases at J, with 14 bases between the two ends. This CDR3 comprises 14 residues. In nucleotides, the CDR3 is TGCGCCAGCAGCCAAGTGGGAGCCAGGAGGGGCTACACCTTC. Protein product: CASSQVGARRGYTF.